This TCR beta chain came from a study of blood T cell repertoires in COVID-19. Study-wide context: Collection of acute and convalescent COVID-19 samples took place in the United States, Italy and Spain. T cells, B-cell-depleted T cells, or PBMCs supplied cDNA or gDNA.

This CDR3 is 16 amino acids long. Trimming at V came to 0 bases and at J to 1 base, leaving 8 bases not matched to a gene. CDR1 is SQVTM and CDR2 is ANQGSEA in the germline V gene. This clone came up a few times. In the original analysis: Nucleated cell number was recorded as an estimate derived from reference gene primer amplification. Profiled with immunoSEQ multiplex PCR; TCRdb holds only in-frame clones, not every one. D and trimming were read from the DNA, whereas the V and J calls and clone size are those reported in that table. The sample carries 100,000 to 150,000 clones, more than 70% recorded once.

The chain carries TRBV29-1 and TRBJ2-7; the match to TRBD1 covers 8 bases. The sample was peripheral blood. This clonotype was sampled from a human donor in a cohort sampled during active COVID-19. This CDR3 reads CSVEEVQGQGSYEQYF. CDR3 DNA sequence: TGCAGCGTTGAAGAGGTTCAAGGACAGGGTTCCTACGAGCAGTACTTC.